This T cell receptor beta chain was documented in a study of neurological immune-mediated disorders. Whole-study findings and limits: In HTLV-1-associated myelopathy, TCR clonal expansion was greatest, whereas multiple sclerosis had the least, falling below healthy controls.

Template-switch 5'RACE cDNA synthesis added a 10-nucleotide unique molecular identifier. TCRdb used MiXCR to reprocess the 5' RACE reads, holding one entry per CDR3 protein. The table shows approximately 30,000 distinct CDR3 sequences, with about 21% occurring only once. Unsorted libraries were prepared from 2 million PBMCs that had been stored at -80 C. As for this clonotype: Its antigen is undetermined.

The CDR3 contains 14 residues. The germline CDR1 and CDR2 sequences are LGHDT and YNNKEL (reference sequence). V was cut by 2 bases and J by 6 bases, with 11 bases left in between. Sequencing was carried out using PBMCs. The TCR was taken from an older woman in good health. V and J are TRBV3-1 and TRBJ1-5; D is ambiguous. CDR3 in DNA: TGTGCCAGCAGCCAAAACGGGTGGGGTCAGCCCCAGCATTTT. Its translation: CASSQNGWGQPQHF.